The entry that follows covers one T cell receptor (beta chain) sequence. The data stem from a study of blood T cell repertoires in COVID-19. The overall study: The origin of the acute and convalescent COVID-19 samples was the United States, Italy and Spain.

In the authors' workflow: How many nucleated cells were present was estimated from reference gene primer amplification. The method was immunoSEQ multiplex PCR; TCRdb's version includes in-frame clones alone and lacks a portion of them. V and J calls and clone size are those listed in that table; D and trimming were worked out from the DNA. The table includes about 120,000 clones, 82% detected once. Germline V lookup: CDR1 SGHDT, CDR2 YYEEEE. The CDR3 has 11 residues. V dropped 2 bases and J dropped 8 bases, with 7 bases sitting between them. The clonotype was recovered from a woman between 70 and 85 years old with acute or convalescent COVID-19. The V and J genes are TRBV5-6 and TRBJ1-1; D gene unclear. Sequencing was done on a sample of peripheral blood. This chain's CDR3 is CASSFEREAFF. CDR3 sequence (DNA): TGTGCCAGCAGCTTCGAGAGGGAAGCTTTCTTT.